This T cell receptor beta chain was observed in a study of PD-1 blockade in classical Hodgkin lymphoma. Some clones are missing from TCRdb's copy, which holds only in-frame ones; the method was immunoSEQ multiplex PCR. Altogether over 20,000 clones are present, roughly 84% being singletons, with the ten largest covering approximately 1.7%. All patients experienced relapse after autologous stem cell transplantation, and brentuximab vedotin exposure was variable. Negative selection with magnetic separation was used to purify CD4+ T cells from thawed PBMCs. Comment on this clone: Its antigen remains unidentified.

Study-level results: Sources of repertoire differences remain undefined, possibly disease activity or prior therapy. Those starting nivolumab under 1 year post-ASCT were excluded.

This sample comprised CD4+ T cells from blood, obtained at baseline. The sequence derives from a human donor with classical Hodgkin lymphoma.

This CDR3 is CASSWTGEREQYF. CDR3 DNA: TGTGCCAGCAGCTGGACAGGGGAACGCGAGCAGTACTTC. The chain couples TRBV2 to TRBJ2-7; 9 bases align to TRBD1. Germline V gene data show CDR1 as SNHLY and CDR2 as FYNNEI. Germline trimming cut 6 bases from V and 6 bases from J; bases unmatched to any gene: 6. The CDR3 is 13 amino acids.